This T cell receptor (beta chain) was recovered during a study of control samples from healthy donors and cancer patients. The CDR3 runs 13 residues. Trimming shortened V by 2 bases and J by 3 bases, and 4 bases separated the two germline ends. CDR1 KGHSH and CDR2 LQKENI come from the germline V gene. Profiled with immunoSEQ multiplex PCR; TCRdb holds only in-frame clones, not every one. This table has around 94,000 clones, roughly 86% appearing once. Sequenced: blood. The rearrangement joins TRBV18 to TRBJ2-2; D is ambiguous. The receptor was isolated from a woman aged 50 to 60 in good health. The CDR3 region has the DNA TGTGCCAGCTCACCAGGGGACACCGGGGAGCTGTTTTTT. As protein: CASSPGDTGELFF.